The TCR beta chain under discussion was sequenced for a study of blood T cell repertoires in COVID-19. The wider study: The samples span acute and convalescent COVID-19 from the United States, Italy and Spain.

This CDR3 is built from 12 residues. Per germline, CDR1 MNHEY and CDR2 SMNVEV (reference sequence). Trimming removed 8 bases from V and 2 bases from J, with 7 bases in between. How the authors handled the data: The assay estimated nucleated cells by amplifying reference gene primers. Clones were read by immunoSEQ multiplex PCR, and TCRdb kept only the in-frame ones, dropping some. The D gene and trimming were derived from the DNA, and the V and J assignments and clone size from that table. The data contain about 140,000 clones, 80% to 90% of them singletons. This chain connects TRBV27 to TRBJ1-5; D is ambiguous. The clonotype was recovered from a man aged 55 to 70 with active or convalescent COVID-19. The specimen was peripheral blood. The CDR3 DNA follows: TGTGCCAGCGGCCAGGGCAATCAGCCCCAGCATTTT. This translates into CASGQGNQPQHF.